The 32 T cell receptor beta chains below were found in one sample sequenced in a study of blood T cell repertoires in COVID-19. Libraries were prepared by immunoSEQ multiplex PCR; TCRdb keeps only in-frame clonotypes and omits some of them. The sample comprises under 200,000 clones, around 87% of which are singletons, and 2% to 3% rests with the top ten. Sequenced material: peripheral blood. The receptors were gathered from a man in his forties with active or convalescent COVID-19.

The chain links TRBV9 to TRBJ2-2; TRBD2 agrees at 10 bases. From germline, CDR1 is SGDLS and CDR2 YYNGEE. There are 15 residues in the CDR3. Trimming cost V 0 bases and J 4 bases; bases outside gene matches: 0. The CDR3 protein is CASSVGTSGTGELFF. In DNA form, the CDR3 reads TGTGCCAGCAGCGTAGGGACTAGCGGCACCGGGGAGCTGTTTTTT.

This clone was counted between two and nine times. The junction does not match germline at one end; this may be a read error. The chain combines TRBV6-5 with TRBJ1-2; TRBD1 is a possible D gene (5 bases). Germline CDR1 and CDR2: MNHEY and SVGAGI. This CDR3 contains 15 residues. CDR3 DNA sequence: TGTGCCAGCAGTGACTCAGGGTCGGGGGACTATGGCTACACCTTC. This sequence encodes CASSDSGSGDYGYTF.

The genes are TRBV2 and TRBJ2-5; TRBD2 aligns across 7 bases. The CDR3 has 15 residues. V trimming: 7 bases; J trimming: 4 bases; junction bases outside the gene matches: 12. Germline CDR1 reads SNHLY; CDR2 reads FYNNEI. CDR3 residues: CASKSPRTRVETQYF. CDR3 in DNA: TGTGCCAGCAAGTCGCCTCGGACTAGAGTAGAGACCCAGTACTTC.

The chain couples TRBV10-3 to TRBJ1-6; possibly TRBD1 for D (5 bases). V shed 0 bases and J shed 5 bases, with 8 bases lying between them. Germline V CDR1 and CDR2: ENHRY, SYGVKD. There are 15 residues in the CDR3. This CDR3 is CAISESAGHNSPLHF. The CDR3 DNA reads TGTGCCATCAGTGAGTCGGCAGGGCATAATTCACCCCTCCACTTT.

The chain links TRBV2 to TRBJ2-1; 8 bases are a match to TRBD2. V dropped 6 bases and J dropped 2; count of bases not matched to a gene: 3. This CDR3 spans 14 amino acids. The V gene's germline CDR1 is SNHLY and CDR2 FYNNEI. CDR3 sequence reads: CASRLAGPYNEQFF. DNA for the CDR3: TGTGCCAGCAGGCTAGCGGGCCCCTACAATGAGCAGTTCTTC. The full variable domain, its missing parts supplied by reference TRBV2 and TRBJ2-1, is EPEVTQTPSHQVTQMGQEVILRCVPISNHLYFYWYRQILGQKVEFLVSFYNNEISEKSEIFDDQFSVERPDGSNFTLKIRSTKLEDSAMYFCASRLAGPYNEQFFGPGTRLTVL.

V usage is TRBV19 and J usage is TRBJ1-6; a possible D gene is TRBD1 (6 bases). This CDR3 is 17 amino acids long. Looked up from germline, CDR1 is LNHDA and CDR2 is SQIVND (reference sequence). The V end lost 10 bases, the J end lost 1 base, and 20 bases lay between the germline ends. CDR3 nucleotides: TGTGCCACCCTAGGACAGAAAGTACGGTCCTATAATTCACCCCTCCACTTT. Translation: CATLGQKVRSYNSPLHF. The variable domain in full, completed from reference TRBV19 and TRBJ1-6, reads DGGITQSPKYLFRKEGQNVTLSCEQNLNHDAMYWYRQDPGQGLRLIYYSQIVNDFQKGDIAEGYSVSREKKESFPLTVTSAQKNPTAFYLCATLGQKVRSYNSPLHFGNGTRLTVT.

V and J are TRBV3-1 (or the pseudogene TRBV3-2) and TRBJ1-5, with a possible D match to TRBD1 (5 bases). V dropped 1 base and J dropped 8 bases, with 12 bases sitting between them. The germline gives CDR1 LGHDT, CDR2 YNNKEL (reference sequence). The CDR3 covers 14 residues. In nucleotides, the CDR3 is TGTGCCAGCAGCCAAGTGCAGGGCATGGAGCCCCAGCATTTT. Its protein product is CASSQVQGMEPQHF.

The V call is TRBV6-1, the J call TRBJ2-7; 7 bases map to TRBD1. The CDR3 sequence is 13 residues long. The germline CDR1 and CDR2 sequences are MNHNS and SASEGT. The ends lost 2 bases at V and 6 bases at J; junction bases unmatched: 4. CDR3 DNA: TGTGCCAGCAGTGAAAGGACAGGTCCCGAGCAGTACTTC. Translating it yields CASSERTGPEQYF.

The V gene is TRBV5-4, the J gene TRBJ1-6, with D maybe TRBD1 (5 bases). Trimming cost V 4 bases and J 9 bases, with 17 bases left between them. This CDR3 has 15 amino acids. Germline lookup yields CDR1 SGHNT and CDR2 YYREEE (reference sequence). The CDR3 DNA follows: TGTGCCAGCAGCCCAACAATAGGGGAAGGTTCACCCCTCCACTTT. Its protein is CASSPTIGEGSPLHF.

V gene TRBV5-6 combines with J gene TRBJ2-1; 11 bases are shared with TRBD2. The junction had 0 bases not matched to a gene; V was cut back by 0 bases and J by 10 bases. The CDR3 is 13 residues long. CDR1 is SGHDT, CDR2 YYEEEE, per germline. The CDR3 sequence: CASSLGLAGEQFF. DNA of the CDR3: TGTGCCAGCAGCTTGGGACTAGCGGGAGAGCAGTTCTTC.

This clone was counted a few times. J is TRBJ1-2 and V is TRBV6-5, with 8 bases that match TRBD1. With V trimmed by 4 bases and J by 4 bases, 5 bases remained unmatched. Looked up from germline, CDR1 is MNHEY and CDR2 is SVGAGI. The CDR3 length is 14 residues. The CDR3 DNA follows: TGTGCCAGCAGTTTGACAGGGGTCGGCTATGGCTACACCTTC. Its translation is CASSLTGVGYGYTF.

V usage is TRBV30 and J usage is TRBJ1-6, with 7 bases that match TRBD1. CDR3 size: 13 residues. CDR1 and CDR2 (germline): GTSNPN, SVGIG (reference sequence). Trimming removed 5 bases from V and 7 bases from J; junction bases left unmatched: 5. The CDR3 sequence: CAWLGQSNSPLHF. In DNA, the CDR3 is TGTGCCTGGTTGGGACAGAGCAATTCACCCCTCCACTTT.

The V call is TRBV10-1, the J call TRBJ1-2; TRBD1 might be the D (5 bases). The CDR3 spans 17 residues. Trimming pared 8 bases from V and 6 bases from J, leaving 28 bases between. The germline V gene encodes CDR1 WNHNN and CDR2 SYGVQD (reference sequence). The chain's CDR3 is CASARQSKRLNGDGYTF. CDR3 nucleotide sequence: TGCGCCAGCGCAAGACAGTCTAAGCGTCTTAATGGAGATGGCTACACCTTC.

The chain uses TRBV18 and TRBJ2-7; no firm D call. This CDR3 has 12 residues. The germline V gene encodes CDR1 KGHSH and CDR2 LQKENI. Trimming took off 6 bases at V and 3 bases at J, with 9 bases between the two ends. The DNA of the CDR3 is TGTGCCAGCTCCGGTTCGGGCTACGAGCAGTACTTC. Its translation is CASSGSGYEQYF.

The chain has TRBV18 and TRBJ1-1, with 8 bases lining up with TRBD1. The germline V gene has CDR1 KGHSH and CDR2 LQKENI. This CDR3 region has 14 residues. With V trimmed by 8 bases and J by 7 bases, 12 bases remained unmatched. CDR3 region: CASTDRVGSGEAFF. CDR3 sequence (DNA): TGTGCCAGCACGGACAGGGTCGGATCTGGTGAAGCTTTCTTT.

CDR3 region: CASSQPGTGGWTEKLFF. The CDR3 DNA follows: TGTGCCAGCAGTCAACCCGGGACAGGGGGGTGGACTGAAAAACTGTTTTTT. The chain couples TRBV25-1 to TRBJ1-4; 11 nucleotides line up with TRBD1. The J segment lost 7 bases and the V segment lost 5 bases, leaving 12 bases of the junction unmatched. The CDR3 extends over 17 amino acids. Germline CDR1 reads MGHDK; CDR2 reads SYGVNS.

V usage is TRBV5-6 and J usage is TRBJ2-1, with 7 bases matching TRBD1. Germline trimming cut 3 bases from V and 0 bases from J; bases unmatched to any gene: 12. The CDR3 sequence is 18 residues long. Germline V CDR1 and CDR2: SGHDT, YYEEEE. The DNA of the CDR3 is TGTGCCAGCAGCTCCCGGTATTCGGGACAGAGCTCCTACAATGAGCAGTTCTTC. It is translated as CASSSRYSGQSSYNEQFF.

This sequence joins TRBV5-1 and TRBJ1-1; weak D call: TRBD1 (6 bases). Germline CDR1 reads SGHRS; CDR2 reads YFSETQ. V lost 0 bases and J 4 bases, leaving 13 bases between the germline ends. This CDR3 is 15 amino acids long. The CDR3 coding sequence is TGCGCCAGCAGCTTGGTCGCAGGGGATAGCACTGAAGCTTTCTTT. As protein: CASSLVAGDSTEAFF.

The V gene is TRBV21-1, the J gene TRBJ1-1. TRBV21-1 is given as a pseudogene. The CDR3 runs to 15 residues. CDR3 sequence: CASSKKEGGYTEAFF. CDR3 sequence (DNA): TGTGCCAGCAGCAAAAAGGAGGGGGGGTACACTGAAGCTTTCTTT.

The chain is built from TRBV6-5 and TRBJ2-3; D uncertain. The CDR3 is made up of 11 amino acids. In germline, CDR1 is MNHEY, CDR2 SVGAGI. V was pared by 6 bases and J by 6 bases, with 7 bases between. The CDR3 is CASSQADTQYF. CDR3 nucleotides: TGTGCCAGCAGCCAGGCGGATACGCAGTATTTT.

The CDR3 loop is CASSLQGNTGELFF. The CDR3 nucleotides are TGTGCCAGCAGCCTACAGGGAAACACCGGGGAGCTGTTTTTT. J is TRBJ2-2 and V is TRBV3-1 (or the pseudogene TRBV3-2); weak D call: TRBD1 (6 bases). CDR1 is LGHDT, CDR2 YNNKEL, per germline (reference sequence). The CDR3 is 14 amino acids. V dropped 4 bases and J dropped 2 bases, with 8 bases sitting between them.

CDR3 residues: CASIESGGTDTQYF. The CDR3, as DNA: TGTGCCAGCATCGAATCGGGGGGAACAGATACGCAGTATTTT. This chain links TRBV7-2 with TRBJ2-3; TRBD2 aligns across 7 bases. Per the germline V gene, CDR1 is SGHTA and CDR2 is FQGNSA. V lost 7 bases, J lost 3 bases, and 7 bases stayed unmatched. CDR3 size: 14 residues.

The rearrangement joins TRBV4-1 to TRBJ1-5, with D possibly matching TRBD1 (5 bases). The CDR3 extends over 15 amino acids. V dropped 4 bases and J dropped 0 bases, with 10 bases sitting between them. CDR1 is MGHRA, CDR2 YSYEKL, per germline. CDR3 residues: CASSRQLYSNQPQHF. The CDR3 nucleotides are TGCGCCAGCAGCCGACAGCTATATAGCAATCAGCCCCAGCATTTT.

The chain has TRBV5-5 and TRBJ1-5, with D hard to call. CDR1 is SGHKS, CDR2 YYEKEE, per germline (reference sequence). The V gene lost 2 bases and the J gene lost 8 bases, with 11 bases spanning the gap. The length of the CDR3 is 13 residues. The CDR3 here is CASSFSPDEPQHF. CDR3 DNA: TGTGCCAGCAGCTTTAGCCCCGATGAGCCCCAGCATTTT.

This rearrangement joins TRBV6-5 to TRBJ1-2; TRBD1 matches at 11 bases. The CDR3 is 13 amino acids. In germline, CDR1 is MNHEY, CDR2 SVGAGI. V shed 6 bases and J 8 bases; nucleotides not matched to a gene: 5. CDR3 protein: CASRPGQGEGYTF. Written as DNA, the CDR3 is TGTGCCAGCAGACCGGGACAGGGGGAGGGCTACACCTTC.

The chain recombines TRBV28 with TRBJ1-1; 8 bases are shared with TRBD1. The junction had 10 bases not matched to a gene; V was cut back by 8 bases and J by 5 bases. The CDR3 extends over 14 amino acids. Germline CDR1 and CDR2: MDHEN and SYDVKM. The DNA for the CDR3 is TGTGCCAGCCCCCCGACAGGGGCTGGGACTGAAGCTTTCTTT. This gives the protein CASPPTGAGTEAFF.

The gene calls are TRBV18 and TRBJ1-6; the D is unclear. This CDR3 contains 13 residues. The V gene's germline CDR1 is KGHSH and CDR2 LQKENI. Trimming shortened V by 3 bases and J by 9 bases, and 9 bases separated the two germline ends. The CDR3 region has the DNA TGTGCCAGCTCACCGACTACACTTTCACCCCTCCACTTT. It specifies CASSPTTLSPLHF.

In its sample, this clone was seen once. The J gene is TRBJ1-2, the V gene TRBV30; the match to TRBD1 covers 9 bases. This CDR3 has 15 residues. The V and J ends lost 0 bases and 3 bases, in that order; junction bases with no gene match: 5. The V gene's germline CDR1 is GTSNPN and CDR2 SVGIG (reference sequence). The CDR3 DNA is TGTGCCTGGAGTGTAAGGGACAGGGTTGACTATGGCTACACCTTC. Its protein is CAWSVRDRVDYGYTF. The complete variable domain, with remaining parts taken from reference TRBV30 and TRBJ1-2, reads SQTIHQWPATLVQPVGSPLSLECTVEGTSNPNLYWYRQAAGRGLQLLFYSVGIGQISSEVPQNLSASRPQDRQFILSSKKLLLSDSGFYLCAWSVRDRVDYGYTFGSGTRLTVV.

The chain uses TRBV5-1 and TRBJ1-2; D ambiguous. V was shortened by 5 bases and J by 3 bases, with 8 bases between the two germline ends. This CDR3 contains 12 residues. Germline loops: CDR1 SGHRS, CDR2 YFSETQ. CDR3: CASRPQDYGYTF. CDR3 nucleotides: TGCGCCAGCAGGCCCCAGGACTATGGCTACACCTTC.

The CDR3 region is CASSYSGGSNSPLHF. In DNA form, the CDR3 reads TGTGCCAGCAGTTATTCTGGGGGGTCTAATTCACCCCTCCACTTT. The genes are TRBV6-6 and TRBJ1-6; tentatively, D is TRBD1 (5 bases). The CDR3 contains 15 residues. Trimming took 3 bases from V and 6 from J, leaving 12 bases between them. Germline CDR1 reads MNHNY; CDR2 reads SVGAGI (reference sequence).

This sequence joins TRBV6-2 or TRBV6-3 and TRBJ1-5; 7 nucleotides agree with TRBD1. V lost 4 bases and J lost 1; bases outside the gene matches: 10. The CDR3 contains 17 residues. Germline V CDR1 and CDR2: MNHEY, SVGEGT. The CDR3 DNA reads as TGTGCCAGCAGTTTCCAACGACAGGGCGCCAGCAATCAGCCCCAGCATTTT. Translation: CASSFQRQGASNQPQHF.

The chain joins TRBV30 to TRBJ2-3; 14 bases are a match to TRBD2. In germline, CDR1 is GTSNPN, CDR2 SVGIG (reference sequence). CDR3 size: 18 residues. The ends lost 5 bases at V and 0 bases at J; junction bases unmatched: 10. In nucleotides, the CDR3 is TGTGCCTGGTCTGGACTAGCGGGGGGCCGACGGAGCACAGATACGCAGTATTTT. Its translation: CAWSGLAGGRRSTDTQYF.